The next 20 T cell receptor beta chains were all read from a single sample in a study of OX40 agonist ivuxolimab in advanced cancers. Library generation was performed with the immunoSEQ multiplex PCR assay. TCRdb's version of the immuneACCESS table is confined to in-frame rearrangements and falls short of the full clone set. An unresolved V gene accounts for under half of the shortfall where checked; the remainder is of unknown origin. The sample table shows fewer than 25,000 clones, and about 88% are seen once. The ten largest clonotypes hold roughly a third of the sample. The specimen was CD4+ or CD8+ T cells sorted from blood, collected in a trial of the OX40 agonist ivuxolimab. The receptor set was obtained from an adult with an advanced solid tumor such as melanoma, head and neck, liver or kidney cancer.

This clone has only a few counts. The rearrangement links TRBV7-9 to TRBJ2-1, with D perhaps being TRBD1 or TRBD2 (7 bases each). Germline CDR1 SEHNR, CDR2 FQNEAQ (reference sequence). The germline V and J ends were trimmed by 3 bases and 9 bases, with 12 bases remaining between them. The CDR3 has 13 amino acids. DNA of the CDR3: TGTGCCAGCAGCTTTACAGGGGAGGGTGAGCAGTTCTTC. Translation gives CASSFTGEGEQFF.

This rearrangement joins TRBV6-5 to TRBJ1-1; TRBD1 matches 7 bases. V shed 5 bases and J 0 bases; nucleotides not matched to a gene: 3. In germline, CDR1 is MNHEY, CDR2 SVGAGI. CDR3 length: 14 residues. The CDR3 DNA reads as TGTGCCAGCAGTAGGGACAGAATGAACACTGAAGCTTTCTTT. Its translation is CASSRDRMNTEAFF.

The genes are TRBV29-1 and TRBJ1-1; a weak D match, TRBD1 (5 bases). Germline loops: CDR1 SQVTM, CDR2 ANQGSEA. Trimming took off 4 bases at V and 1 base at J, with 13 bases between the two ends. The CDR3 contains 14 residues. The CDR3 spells CSVGGAGGNTEAFF. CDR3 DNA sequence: TGCAGCGTTGGAGGGGCGGGGGGGAACACTGAAGCTTTCTTT.

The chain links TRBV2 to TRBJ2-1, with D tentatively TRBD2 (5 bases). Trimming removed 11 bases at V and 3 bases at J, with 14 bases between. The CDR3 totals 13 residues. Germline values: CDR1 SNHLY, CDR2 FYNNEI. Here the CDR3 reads CACLRDHYNEQFF. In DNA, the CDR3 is TGTGCCTGCCTGAGGGATCACTACAATGAGCAGTTCTTC.

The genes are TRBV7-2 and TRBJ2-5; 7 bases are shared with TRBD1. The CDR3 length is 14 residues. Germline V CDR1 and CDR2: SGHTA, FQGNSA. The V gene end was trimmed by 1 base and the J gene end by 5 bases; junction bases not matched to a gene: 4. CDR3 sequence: CASSLVQGQETQYF. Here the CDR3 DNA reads TGTGCCAGCAGCTTAGTACAGGGGCAGGAGACCCAGTACTTC.

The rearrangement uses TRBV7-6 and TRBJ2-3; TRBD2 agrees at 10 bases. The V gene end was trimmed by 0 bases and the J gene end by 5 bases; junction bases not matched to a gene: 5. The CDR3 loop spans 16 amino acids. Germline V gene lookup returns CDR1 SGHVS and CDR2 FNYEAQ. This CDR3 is CASSLAIAGGGDTQYF. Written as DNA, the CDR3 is TGTGCCAGCAGCTTAGCGATAGCGGGGGGAGGAGATACGCAGTATTTT.

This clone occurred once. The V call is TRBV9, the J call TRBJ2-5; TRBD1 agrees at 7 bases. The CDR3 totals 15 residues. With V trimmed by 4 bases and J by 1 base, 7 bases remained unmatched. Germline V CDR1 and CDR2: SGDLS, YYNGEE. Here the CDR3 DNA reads TGTGCCAGCAGCCCACGACAGGGCTTCCAAGAGACCCAGTACTTC. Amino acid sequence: CASSPRQGFQETQYF.

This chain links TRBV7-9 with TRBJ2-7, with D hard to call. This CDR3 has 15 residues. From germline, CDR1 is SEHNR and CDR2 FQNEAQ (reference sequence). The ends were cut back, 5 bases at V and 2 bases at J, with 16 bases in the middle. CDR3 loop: CASSPVPAPAYEQYF. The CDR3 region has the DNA TGTGCCAGCAGCCCTGTTCCGGCGCCCGCCTACGAGCAGTACTTC.

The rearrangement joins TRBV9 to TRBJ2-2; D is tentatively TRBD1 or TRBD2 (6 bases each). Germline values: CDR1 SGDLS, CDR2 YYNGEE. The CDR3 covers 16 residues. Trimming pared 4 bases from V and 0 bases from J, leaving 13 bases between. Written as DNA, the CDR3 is TGTGCCAGCAGCCTGTCGGGGGCCTCGAACACCGGGGAGCTGTTTTTT. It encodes CASSLSGASNTGELFF.

In DNA, the CDR3 is TGCGCCAGCAGTGACAGGGGCCCAGATACGCAGTATTTT. This gives the protein CASSDRGPDTQYF. This chain joins TRBV10-1 and TRBJ2-3, with D perhaps TRBD1 (6 bases). CDR3 length equals 13 residues. CDR1 is WNHNN and CDR2 is SYGVQD in the germline V gene (reference sequence). Trimming took 3 bases from V and 4 from J, leaving 8 bases between them.

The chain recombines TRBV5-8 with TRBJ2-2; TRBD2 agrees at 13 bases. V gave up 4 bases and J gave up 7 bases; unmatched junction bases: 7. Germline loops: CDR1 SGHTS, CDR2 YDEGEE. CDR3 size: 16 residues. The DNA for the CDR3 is TGTGCCAGCAGCGGCCGACTAGCGGGAGGCCGCGGGGAGCTGTTTTTT. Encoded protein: CASSGRLAGGRGELFF.

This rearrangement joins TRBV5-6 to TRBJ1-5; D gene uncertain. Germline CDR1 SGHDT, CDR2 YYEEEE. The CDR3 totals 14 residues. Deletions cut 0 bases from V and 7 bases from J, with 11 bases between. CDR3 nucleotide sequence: TGTGCCAGCAGCTTGGTAGGCGGCGACCAGCCCCAGCATTTT. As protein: CASSLVGGDQPQHF.

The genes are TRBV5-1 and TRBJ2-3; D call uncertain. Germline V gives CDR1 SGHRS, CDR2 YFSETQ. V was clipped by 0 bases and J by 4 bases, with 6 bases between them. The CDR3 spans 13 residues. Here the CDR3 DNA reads TGCGCCAGCAGCTTGGCCAGGCCAGATACGCAGTATTTT. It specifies CASSLARPDTQYF.

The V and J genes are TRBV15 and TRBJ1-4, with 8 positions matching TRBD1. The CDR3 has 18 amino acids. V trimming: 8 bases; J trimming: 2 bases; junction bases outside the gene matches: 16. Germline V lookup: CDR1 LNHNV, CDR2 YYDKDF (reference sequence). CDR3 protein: CATSRGQAGPRTNEKLFF. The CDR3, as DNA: TGTGCCACCTCTCGGGGACAGGCTGGCCCAAGGACTAATGAAAAACTGTTTTTT.

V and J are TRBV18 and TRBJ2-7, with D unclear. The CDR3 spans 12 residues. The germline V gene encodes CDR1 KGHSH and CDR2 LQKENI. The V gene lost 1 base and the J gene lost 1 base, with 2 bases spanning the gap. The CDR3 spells CASSPLSYEQYF. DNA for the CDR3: TGTGCCAGCTCACCACTATCCTACGAGCAGTACTTC.

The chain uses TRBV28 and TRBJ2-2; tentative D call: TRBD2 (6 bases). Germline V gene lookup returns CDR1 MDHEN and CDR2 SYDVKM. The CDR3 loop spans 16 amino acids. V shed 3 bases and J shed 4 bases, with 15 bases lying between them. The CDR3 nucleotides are TGTGCCAGCAGTTTTCGGGACTCCCGGGGCACCGGGGAGCTGTTTTTT. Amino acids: CASSFRDSRGTGELFF.

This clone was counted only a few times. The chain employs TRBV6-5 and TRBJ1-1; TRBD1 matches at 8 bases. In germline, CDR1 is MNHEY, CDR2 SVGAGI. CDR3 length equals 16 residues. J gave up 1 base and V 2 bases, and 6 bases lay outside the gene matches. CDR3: CASSYPDREENTEAFF. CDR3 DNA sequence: TGTGCCAGCAGTTACCCGGACAGGGAGGAGAACACTGAAGCTTTCTTT.

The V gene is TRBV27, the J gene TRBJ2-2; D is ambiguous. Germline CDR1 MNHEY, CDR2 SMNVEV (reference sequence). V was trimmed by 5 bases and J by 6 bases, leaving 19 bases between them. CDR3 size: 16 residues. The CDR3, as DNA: TGTGCCAGCAGTCTAGTAAACTCCCTAAAATCCGGGGAGCTGTTTTTT. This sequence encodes CASSLVNSLKSGELFF.

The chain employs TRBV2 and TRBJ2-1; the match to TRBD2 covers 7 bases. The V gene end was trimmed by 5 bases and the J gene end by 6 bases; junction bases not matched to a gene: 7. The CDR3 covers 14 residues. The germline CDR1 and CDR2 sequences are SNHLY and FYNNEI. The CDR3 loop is CASSLVGEGNEQFF. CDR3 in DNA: TGTGCCAGCAGTTTGGTAGGGGAGGGCAATGAGCAGTTCTTC.

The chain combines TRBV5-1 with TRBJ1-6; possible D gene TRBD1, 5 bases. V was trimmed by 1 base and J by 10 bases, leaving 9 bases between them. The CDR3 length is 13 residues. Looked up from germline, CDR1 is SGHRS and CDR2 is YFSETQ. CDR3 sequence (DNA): TGCGCCAGCAGCTTGTCCCAGGGCTCACCCCTCCACTTT. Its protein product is CASSLSQGSPLHF.